The 11 T cell receptor beta chains listed next were all sequenced from one sample in a study of control samples from healthy donors and cancer patients. Clones were read by immunoSEQ multiplex PCR, and TCRdb kept only the in-frame ones, dropping some. This sample yields tens of thousands of clones, of which roughly 87% are seen a single time; 3% to 4.5% belongs to the top ten. The sample taken for sequencing was blood. Receptor source: a woman between 45 and 60 years old in good health.

The chain uses TRBV5-1 and TRBJ1-1; the D is unclear. The V gene lost 4 bases and the J gene lost 1 base, with 11 bases spanning the gap. CDR3 length: 14 amino acids. Germline V lookup: CDR1 SGHRS, CDR2 YFSETQ. The chain's CDR3 is CASSHRDTNTEAFF. CDR3 DNA sequence: TGCGCCAGCAGCCACCGGGATACGAACACTGAAGCTTTCTTT.

The chain employs TRBV15 and TRBJ2-1; 9 nucleotides line up with TRBD2. J gave up 12 bases and V 0 bases, and 15 bases lay outside the gene matches. Per the germline V gene, CDR1 is LNHNV and CDR2 is YYDKDF (reference sequence). This CDR3 contains 17 residues. CDR3 region: CATSRDLGTSYSEGQFF. CDR3 DNA sequence: TGTGCCACCAGCAGAGATCTTGGGACTAGCTATTCTGAGGGGCAGTTCTTC. The variable domain in full, completed from reference TRBV15 and TRBJ2-1, reads DAMVIQNPRYQVTQFGKPVTLSCSQTLNHNVMYWYQQKSSQAPKLLFHYYDKDFNNEADTPDNFQSRRPNTSFCFLDIRSPGLGDTAMYLCATSRDLGTSYSEGQFFGPGTRLTVL.

The genes are TRBV11-2 and TRBJ2-2; 10 nucleotides align to TRBD2. Germline loops: CDR1 SGHAT, CDR2 FQNNGV. V was clipped by 5 bases and J by 4 bases; unmatched bases: 4. The CDR3 has 15 residues. CDR3 nucleotides: TGTGCCAGCAGCCCGGGACTAGCGCCCACCGGGGAGCTGTTTTTT. The encoded protein is CASSPGLAPTGELFF.

This rearrangement joins TRBV6-1 to TRBJ1-1; the match to TRBD1 covers 8 bases. The length of the CDR3 is 13 residues. Trimming cost V 1 base and J 7 bases; bases outside gene matches: 2. CDR1 is MNHNS and CDR2 is SASEGT in the germline V gene. Here the CDR3 DNA reads TGTGCCAGCAGTGAAGACAGGGGGATTGAAGCTTTCTTT. As protein: CASSEDRGIEAFF.

The chain couples TRBV2 to TRBJ2-7; 7 bases match TRBD1. The V and J ends lost 5 bases and 2 bases, in that order; junction bases with no gene match: 3. Per the germline V gene, CDR1 is SNHLY and CDR2 is FYNNEI. The CDR3 covers 13 residues. CDR3 loop: CASSPDRAYEQYF. Written as DNA, the CDR3 is TGTGCCAGCAGTCCTGACAGGGCCTACGAGCAGTACTTC.

The rearrangement uses TRBV19 and TRBJ2-2, with TRBD1 matching over 7 bases. In germline, CDR1 is LNHDA, CDR2 SQIVND (reference sequence). The CDR3 has 15 residues. The V and J ends lost 4 bases and 6 bases, in that order; junction bases with no gene match: 8. CDR3 bases: TGTGCCAGTAGTAGTGACAGGGTTACGGCCGGGGAGCTGTTTTTT. Its translation: CASSSDRVTAGELFF. Using reference TRBV19 and TRBJ2-2 for the parts outside the CDR3, the full variable domain is DGGITQSPKYLFRKEGQNVTLSCEQNLNHDAMYWYRQDPGQGLRLIYYSQIVNDFQKGDIAEGYSVSREKKESFPLTVTSAQKNPTAFYLCASSSDRVTAGELFFGEGSRLTVL.

V and J are TRBV5-4 and TRBJ1-1; D gene uncertain. The germline gives CDR1 SGHNT, CDR2 YYREEE (reference sequence). V was clipped by 1 base and J by 7 bases, with 17 bases between them. The CDR3 has 15 amino acids. CDR3 region: CASSLSALRKGEAFF. The DNA of the CDR3 is TGTGCCAGCAGCTTGTCGGCTCTCCGAAAAGGTGAAGCTTTCTTT.

The V call is TRBV10-1, the J call TRBJ2-1, with 10 bases fitting TRBD2. Trimming took 5 bases from V and 6 from J; bases not matched to a gene: 1. The CDR3 covers 13 residues. Germline loops: CDR1 WNHNN, CDR2 SYGVQD (reference sequence). The CDR3 loop is CASSPSGGNEQFF. Written as DNA, the CDR3 is TGCGCCAGCAGTCCTAGCGGGGGCAATGAGCAGTTCTTC.

CDR3 protein: CASRFGAGGNTGELFF. As DNA, the CDR3 is TGTGCCAGCAGGTTTGGGGCGGGGGGGAACACCGGGGAGCTGTTTTTT. This chain connects TRBV7-2 to TRBJ2-2; TRBD2 aligns across 8 bases. From germline, CDR1 is SGHTA and CDR2 FQGNSA. There are 16 residues in the CDR3. V gave up 6 bases and J gave up 1 base; unmatched junction bases: 7. The whole variable domain, remainder taken from reference TRBV7-2 and TRBJ2-2, is GAGVSQSPSNKVTEKGKDVELRCDPISGHTALYWYRQSLGQGLEFLIYFQGNSAPDKSGLPSDRFSAERTGGSVSTLTIQRTQQEDSAVYLCASRFGAGGNTGELFFGEGSRLTVL.

This clone has a single count. The chain combines TRBV7-2 with TRBJ2-6; D remains unclear. This CDR3 region has 16 residues. The V gene's germline CDR1 is SGHTA and CDR2 FQGNSA. V lost 0 bases to trimming and J lost 4 bases, with 10 bases between them. The CDR3 is CASSLAVAAGANVLTF. CDR3 DNA: TGTGCCAGCAGCTTAGCGGTGGCAGCCGGGGCCAACGTCCTGACTTTC.

The rearrangement uses TRBV28 and TRBJ1-4; possibly TRBD1 for D (5 bases). Germline values: CDR1 MDHEN, CDR2 SYDVKM. The V end was cut by 4 bases, the J end by 5 bases, with 14 bases between. The CDR3 runs 15 residues. The CDR3 reads CASSSAGMMNEKLFF. CDR3 nucleotide sequence: TGTGCCAGCAGTTCGGCAGGGATGATGAATGAAAAACTGTTTTTT.